This TCR beta chain was recovered during a study of shared clonotypes between healthy human individuals. The overall study: Per-donor plates numbered three CD4 naive, three CD4 memory, two CD8 naive and one CD8 memory.

A word on this clone: Its specificity is not known.

The protocol was immunoSEQ multiplex PCR, while the TCRdb copy is restricted to in-frame clones and leaves out a portion. The sample gives 2 million to 2.5 million clones, just over 90% of which show up once; 0.35% to 0.5% is in the top ten. Points from the study as a whole: There were few donors, and this limited the genetic and exposure-history diversity represented.

The CD4+ fraction was divided into a CD45RA+ naive subset and a CD45RA-negative memory subset. Sequences were obtained from naive CD4+ T cells from PBMCs. Subset defined: CD45RA+ positively selected. The source is a man aged 18 to 29 in good health. Some clones in this sample may be carry-over from other donors' samples.

This chain's CDR3 is CASSFPNQGHEQFF. Written as DNA, the CDR3 is TGTGCCAGCAGTTTCCCCAACCAGGGCCATGAGCAGTTCTTC. The J gene is TRBJ2-1, the V gene TRBV28, with a tentative D call TRBD1 (5 bases). V was cut by 3 bases and J by 8 bases, with 14 bases left in between. Germline V gene data show CDR1 as MDHEN and CDR2 as SYDVKM. The CDR3 totals 14 residues.